The TCR beta chain described here comes from a study of response to subunit inactivated influenza vaccine. Overall study results and limits: Few additional T cells are recruited per seasonal influenza vaccination, authors suggested.

TCRdb fed the RT-PCR reads into MiXCR, producing one record per CDR3 protein. The sample lists 600,000 to 850,000 distinct CDR3 sequences; approximately 14% were seen once. Notes on this clonotype: The antigen is undetermined.

CDR1 is MGHRA, CDR2 YSYEKL, per germline. The CDR3 covers 15 residues. The J segment lost 3 bases and the V segment lost 4 bases, leaving 7 bases of the junction unmatched. This specimen was PBMCs from blood, taken approximately 15 days before vaccination. The V call is TRBV4-1, the J call TRBJ2-5; 8 bases are shared with TRBD2. This clonotype was sampled from a man aged 50 to 59 who received an inactivated influenza vaccine. As DNA, the CDR3 is TGCGCCAGCAGCCCCGGGGTTAGCGGGAAAGAGACCCAGTACTTC. Its protein is CASSPGVSGKETQYF.